The 27 T cell receptor beta chains presented below share a single source sample, sequenced in a study of cytotoxic CD8 clonotypes in ibrutinib-treated CLL. TCRdb's table, derived via immunoSEQ multiplex PCR, lists solely in-frame clones and lacks some. The sample records 150,000 to 200,000 clones, about 88% being singletons. The starting material was PBMCs, obtained at disease progression, from a patient treated with ibrutinib. These receptors were taken from a human donor with chronic lymphocytic leukemia.

The chain combines TRBV5-1 with TRBJ1-4; D is ambiguous. In germline, CDR1 is SGHRS, CDR2 YFSETQ. Trimming took 4 bases from V and 3 from J, leaving 10 bases between them. This CDR3 region has 14 residues. As DNA, the CDR3 is TGCGCCAGCAGCCCGCAACATCCTAATGAAAAACTGTTTTTT. Amino acids: CASSPQHPNEKLFF. The whole variable domain, filled in from reference TRBV5-1 and TRBJ1-4, reads KAGVTQTPRYLIKTRGQQVTLSCSPISGHRSVSWYQQTPGQGLQFLFEYFSETQRNKGNFPGRFSGRQFSNSRSEMNVSTLELGDSALYLCASSPQHPNEKLFFGSGTQLSVL.

The chain links TRBV7-8 to TRBJ1-1; 7 bases fit TRBD1. The CDR3 sequence is 16 residues long. Looked up from germline, CDR1 is SGHVS and CDR2 is FQNEAQ. The junction had 6 bases not matched to a gene; V was cut back by 2 bases and J by 0 bases. This CDR3 reads CASSLQGGGMNTEAFF. The CDR3 DNA reads TGTGCCAGCAGCTTACAGGGGGGAGGAATGAACACTGAAGCTTTCTTT.

The CDR3 sequence is CASSRGTGAPDTQYF. CDR3 DNA: TGTGCCAGCAGCCGAGGGACAGGGGCGCCAGATACGCAGTATTTT. The V gene is TRBV7-6, the J gene TRBJ2-3, with 10 bases matching TRBD1. V lost 5 bases and J lost 4; bases outside the gene matches: 6. The CDR3 is made up of 15 amino acids. In germline, CDR1 is SGHVS, CDR2 FNYEAQ.

This chain connects TRBV30 to TRBJ2-2; D possibly corresponds to TRBD1 (6 bases). The germline gives CDR1 GTSNPN, CDR2 SVGIG (reference sequence). V dropped 1 base and J dropped 7 bases, with 16 bases sitting between them. This CDR3 spans 15 amino acids. Here the CDR3 reads CAWSDGVFRGGELFF. Here the CDR3 DNA reads TGTGCCTGGAGTGACGGGGTCTTCAGGGGCGGGGAGCTGTTTTTT. The whole variable domain, remainder taken from reference TRBV30 and TRBJ2-2, is SQTIHQWPATLVQPVGSPLSLECTVEGTSNPNLYWYRQAAGRGLQLLFYSVGIGQISSEVPQNLSASRPQDRQFILSSKKLLLSDSGFYLCAWSDGVFRGGELFFGEGSRLTVL.

This chain uses TRBV19 with TRBJ1-1; D remains ambiguous. Germline lookup yields CDR1 LNHDA and CDR2 SQIVND (reference sequence). The CDR3 loop spans 12 amino acids. With 5 bases removed from V and 4 bases from J, the gap between germline ends came to 8 bases. The CDR3 sequence: CASSLRGTEAFF. CDR3 DNA: TGTGCCAGTAGTTTGCGGGGCACTGAAGCTTTCTTT.

This chain joins TRBV18 and TRBJ1-1, with TRBD1 identical over 9 bases. Germline V gene sequence: CDR1 KGHSH, CDR2 LQKENI. This CDR3 region has 14 residues. V dropped 3 bases and J dropped 5; count of bases not matched to a gene: 4. CDR3 nucleotide sequence: TGTGCCAGCTCACCTGGGACAGGGCGAACTGAAGCTTTCTTT. Amino acids: CASSPGTGRTEAFF.

V usage is TRBV7-6 and J usage is TRBJ2-6; TRBD1 matches 9 bases. The CDR3 totals 17 residues. Germline V CDR1 and CDR2: SGHVS, FNYEAQ. The ends lost 5 bases at V and 0 bases at J; junction bases unmatched: 5. In DNA, the CDR3 is TGTGCCAGCAGCCCGGGACAGGGAGCCTCTGGGGCCAACGTCCTGACTTTC. It is translated as CASSPGQGASGANVLTF.

The V call is TRBV5-1, the J call TRBJ2-7; TRBD2 agrees at 10 bases. This CDR3 is 15 amino acids long. Germline loops: CDR1 SGHRS, CDR2 YFSETQ. Trimming cost V 0 bases and J 3 bases; bases outside gene matches: 3. CDR3 DNA: TGCGCCAGCAGCTTGGCTAGCGGGAGTAACTACGAGCAGTACTTC. The encoded protein is CASSLASGSNYEQYF.

In the case of this clone: Compared with germline, one end of the junction differs, possibly owing to a read error. This sequence joins TRBV29-1 and TRBJ2-5; D is unresolved. The CDR3 is 9 residues long. Germline values: CDR1 SQVTM, CDR2 ANQGSEA. CDR3 in DNA: TGCAGCGTTGACCCCATCGGAAACTTC. Amino acids: CSVDPIGNF.

The CDR3 reads CASSFQGRTDTQYF. Here the CDR3 DNA reads TGCGCCAGCAGCTTCCAGGGGAGGACAGATACGCAGTATTTT. The rearrangement links TRBV5-1 to TRBJ2-3; D is tentatively TRBD1 or TRBD2 (6 bases each). The ends were cut back, 2 bases at V and 3 bases at J, with 10 bases in the middle. The CDR3 consists of 14 residues. CDR1 is SGHRS, CDR2 YFSETQ, per germline.

Only one count was recorded for this clone. The J gene is TRBJ1-2, the V gene TRBV6-1; 7 nucleotides line up with TRBD1. V was pared by 6 bases and J by 4 bases, with 8 bases of the junction left unmatched. The germline gives CDR1 MNHNS, CDR2 SASEGT. The CDR3 totals 14 residues. This chain's CDR3 is CASSRQGPPYGYTF. The DNA for the CDR3 is TGTGCCAGCAGCCGACAGGGTCCGCCCTATGGCTACACCTTC.

V usage is TRBV5-4 and J usage is TRBJ1-1; D remains unclear. Germline CDR1 SGHNT, CDR2 YYREEE (reference sequence). CDR3 size: 15 residues. With 4 bases removed from V and 3 bases from J, the gap between germline ends came to 16 bases. The CDR3 protein is CASSPDRKGYTEAFF. CDR3 in DNA: TGTGCCAGCAGCCCGGATCGGAAGGGTTACACTGAAGCTTTCTTT.

The genes are TRBV9 and TRBJ1-2; 8 bases match TRBD1. Germline CDR1 is SGDLS and CDR2 is YYNGEE. V shed 3 bases, J shed 7 bases, and the junction held 11 bases outside the gene matches. The CDR3 covers 15 residues. The CDR3: CASSAITQGVGGYTF. The CDR3 DNA sequence: TGTGCCAGCAGCGCGATCACACAGGGGGTTGGTGGCTACACCTTC.

The chain couples TRBV5-4 to TRBJ2-7; 13 nucleotides agree with TRBD2. Trimming at V came to 4 bases and at J to 2 bases, leaving 6 bases not matched to a gene. Germline assignment: CDR1 SGHNT and CDR2 YYREEE (reference sequence). The CDR3 contains 16 residues. The CDR3 protein is CASSVGLAGATYEQYF. The CDR3 DNA is TGTGCCAGCAGCGTAGGACTAGCGGGAGCAACCTACGAGCAGTACTTC.

The chain combines TRBV27 with TRBJ2-1; TRBD2 matches 8 bases. The CDR3 consists of 15 residues. Germline V gene sequence: CDR1 MNHEY, CDR2 SMNVEV (reference sequence). V was pared by 4 bases and J by 6 bases, with 8 bases of the junction left unmatched. The CDR3 coding sequence is TGTGCCAGCAGTTCCAGCGGGAGTGTAACCAATGAGCAGTTCTTC. It specifies CASSSSGSVTNEQFF.

The chain has TRBV6-4 and TRBJ1-5; maybe TRBD1 (5 bases). The CDR3 is 18 residues long. The V gene lost 3 bases and the J gene lost 0 bases, with 18 bases spanning the gap. Germline V gene sequence: CDR1 MRHNA, CDR2 SNTAGT. CDR3 amino acids: CASSESGSTRSSNQPQHF. CDR3 DNA sequence: TGTGCCAGCAGTGAATCAGGGTCGACGCGGAGTAGCAATCAGCCCCAGCATTTT.

This sequence joins TRBV29-1 and TRBJ2-7, with D perhaps being TRBD1 or TRBD2 (5 bases each). V was cut by 3 bases and J by 5 bases, with 8 bases left in between. Germline CDR1 is SQVTM and CDR2 is ANQGSEA. The CDR3 sequence is 11 residues long. This chain's CDR3 is CSVESGHEQYF. The CDR3 DNA follows: TGCAGCGTTGAGTCGGGGCACGAGCAGTACTTC.

The gene calls are TRBV5-6 and TRBJ2-7, with D possibly being TRBD1 or TRBD2 (5 bases each). V lost 4 bases, J lost 2 bases, and 13 bases lay in between. Germline CDR1 and CDR2: SGHDT and YYEEEE. The CDR3 has 14 amino acids. The CDR3 nucleotides read TGTGCCAGCAGCGACGGGACGGAAACCTACGAGCAGTACTTC. This gives the protein CASSDGTETYEQYF. The whole variable domain, remainder taken from reference TRBV5-6 and TRBJ2-7, is DAGVTQSPTHLIKTRGQQVTLRCSPKSGHDTVSWYQQALGQGPQFIFQYYEEEERQRGNFPDRFSGHQFPNYSSELNVNALLLGDSALYLCASSDGTETYEQYFGPGTRLTVT.

This clone was seen just once. The chain has TRBV9 and TRBJ2-2; 11 bases map to TRBD2. The germline gives CDR1 SGDLS, CDR2 YYNGEE. The CDR3 length is 16 residues. V trimming: 0 bases; J trimming: 4 bases; junction bases outside the gene matches: 2. The CDR3, as DNA: TGTGCCAGCAGCGTAGTTCTAGCGGGAGGCACCGGGGAGCTGTTTTTT. As protein: CASSVVLAGGTGELFF.

V and J are TRBV7-2 and TRBJ2-1; D call uncertain. V was pared by 1 base and J by 9 bases, with 7 bases between. The CDR3 has 12 amino acids. Germline V CDR1 and CDR2: SGHTA, FQGNSA. The CDR3 is CASSLGGFEQFF. CDR3 nucleotides: TGTGCCAGCAGCTTAGGGGGTTTTGAGCAGTTCTTC. The full variable domain, with the rest looked up from reference TRBV7-2 and TRBJ2-1, is GAGVSQSPSNKVTEKGKDVELRCDPISGHTALYWYRQSLGQGLEFLIYFQGNSAPDKSGLPSDRFSAERTGGSVSTLTIQRTQQEDSAVYLCASSLGGFEQFFGPGTRLTVL.

This clone was detected only once. The chain joins TRBV7-2 to TRBJ1-1; the D gene is possibly TRBD1 (6 bases). V was shortened by 1 base and J by 3 bases, with 15 bases between the two germline ends. This CDR3 has 16 amino acids. Per the germline V gene, CDR1 is SGHTA and CDR2 is FQGNSA. The CDR3 DNA sequence: TGTGCCAGCAGCTTAGTTGGGGGCTCGGGGGACACTGAAGCTTTCTTT. Protein product: CASSLVGGSGDTEAFF.

The V gene is TRBV19, the J gene TRBJ1-2, with D unclear. The germline V gene has CDR1 LNHDA and CDR2 SQIVND (reference sequence). CDR3 length: 11 amino acids. V lost 7 bases and J 3 bases, leaving 6 bases between the germline ends. CDR3 in amino acids: CASTYHYGYTF. The CDR3 nucleotides read TGTGCCAGTACCTACCACTATGGCTACACCTTC.

The rearrangement uses TRBV28 and TRBJ1-1; no firm D call. This CDR3 has 12 residues. V was cut by 4 bases and J by 1 base, with 4 bases left in between. The germline V gene has CDR1 MDHEN and CDR2 SYDVKM. CDR3 nucleotides: TGTGCCAGCAGTTGGGAGAACACTGAAGCTTTCTTT. Its translation is CASSWENTEAFF.

This chain links TRBV4-3 with TRBJ2-5; D gene ambiguous. This CDR3 is built from 14 residues. Trimming removed 4 bases from V and 0 bases from J, with 9 bases in between. Germline-derived CDR1 and CDR2 are LGHNA and YSLEER. CDR3 sequence reads: CASSLLVHQETQYF. CDR3 bases: TGCGCCAGCAGCCTCCTCGTGCACCAAGAGACCCAGTACTTC.

J is TRBJ1-4 and V is TRBV4-2; 9 bases align to TRBD1. With V trimmed by 0 bases and J by 7 bases, 6 bases remained unmatched. This CDR3 is 16 amino acids long. Germline CDR1 is LGHNA and CDR2 is YNFKEQ. The CDR3 DNA sequence: TGTGCCAGCAGCCAAGACTCCGGGACAGGGAGTGAAAAACTGTTTTTT. Its protein is CASSQDSGTGSEKLFF.

This chain connects TRBV5-1 to TRBJ2-2, with unresolved D. Trimming took 7 bases from V and 2 from J, leaving 12 bases between them. Per germline, CDR1 SGHRS and CDR2 YFSETQ. The CDR3 has 14 amino acids. For the CDR3, the DNA is TGCGCCAGCCTCGACAATTATAACACCGGGGAGCTGTTTTTT. As protein: CASLDNYNTGELFF.

CDR3 DNA sequence: TGTGCCAGCAGCTTAGCCGGGCTAGGCACCGGGGAGCTGTTTTTT. Translation gives CASSLAGLGTGELFF. The V call is TRBV7-2, the J call TRBJ2-2; D remains unclear. Trimming took 0 bases from V and 4 from J, leaving 9 bases between them. Germline values: CDR1 SGHTA, CDR2 FQGNSA. The CDR3 extends over 15 amino acids. Drawing the rest from reference TRBV7-2 and TRBJ2-2, the complete variable domain is GAGVSQSPSNKVTEKGKDVELRCDPISGHTALYWYRQSLGQGLEFLIYFQGNSAPDKSGLPSDRFSAERTGGSVSTLTIQRTQQEDSAVYLCASSLAGLGTGELFFGEGSRLTVL.